Listed below are T cell receptor beta chains from one sample, sequenced in a study of T cells after yellow fever vaccination. TCRdb used MiXCR to reprocess the 5' RACE reads, holding one entry per CDR3 protein. The top ten clones hold 14% to 15% of a sample with some 670,000 distinct CDR3 sequences, 10% to 15% of them seen once. This specimen was PBMCs, taken on the day of the yellow fever booster vaccination. The source of these receptors is a young man who received the YFV17D yellow fever vaccine. Both conserved end residues are trimmed from each CDR3. The order of the fields is CDR3 protein, V gene, J gene.

cdr3_aa: ASSLVAGGVKTQY; v_call: TRBV7-2; j_call: TRBJ2-5
cdr3_aa: ASSPGGTGGAEQY; v_call: TRBV5-1; j_call: TRBJ2-7
cdr3_aa: ASSPVPGASYNEQF; v_call: TRBV7-9; j_call: TRBJ2-1
cdr3_aa: ASSYSRDRNEQF; v_call: TRBV6-2/TRBV6-3; j_call: TRBJ2-1
cdr3_aa: ASSIGATTDTQY; v_call: TRBV5-1; j_call: TRBJ2-3
cdr3_aa: ATSDSPDSGSTDTQY; v_call: TRBV24-1; j_call: TRBJ2-3
cdr3_aa: ATYTTGFGYT; v_call: TRBV28; j_call: TRBJ1-2
cdr3_aa: ATSNSRTGPKNIQY; v_call: TRBV15; j_call: TRBJ2-4
cdr3_aa: SASIWASGYRTQF; v_call: TRBV20-1; j_call: TRBJ2-1
cdr3_aa: ASTPGRGSLKQF; v_call: TRBV28; j_call: TRBJ2-1
cdr3_aa: ASSLSGGRFVV; v_call: TRBV7-9; j_call: TRBJ2-1
cdr3_aa: ASRLTGQGHNEQF; v_call: TRBV28; j_call: TRBJ2-1
cdr3_aa: ASRSGTSGTDTQY; v_call: TRBV28; j_call: TRBJ2-3
cdr3_aa: ASRHGQGGYEQY; v_call: TRBV6-1; j_call: TRBJ2-7
cdr3_aa: ASVLQGDSPLH; v_call: TRBV7-2; j_call: TRBJ1-6
cdr3_aa: ALSIPTGAVNTGELF; v_call: TRBV2; j_call: TRBJ2-2
cdr3_aa: ASSWTSGNYEQY; v_call: TRBV3-1; j_call: TRBJ2-7
cdr3_aa: SFLRAGGPLDTQY; v_call: TRBV20-1; j_call: TRBJ2-3
cdr3_aa: ASSQAGSNEQF; v_call: TRBV14; j_call: TRBJ2-1
cdr3_aa: SVEDRTSLTGEPFNEQF; v_call: TRBV29-1; j_call: TRBJ2-1
cdr3_aa: ASSLYLSGTGGFNEQF; v_call: TRBV18; j_call: TRBJ2-1
cdr3_aa: ASSQETEGSYNEQF; v_call: TRBV4-1; j_call: TRBJ2-1
cdr3_aa: ASSLEAGQPYGYT; v_call: TRBV5-1; j_call: TRBJ1-2
cdr3_aa: ASSDPGLGTYEQY; v_call: TRBV6-1; j_call: TRBJ2-7
cdr3_aa: ASSYSTSGDQETQY; v_call: TRBV6-2/TRBV6-3; j_call: TRBJ2-5
cdr3_aa: ASSVSPAGGFNEQF; v_call: TRBV9; j_call: TRBJ2-1
cdr3_aa: ASSTARDLYNEQF; v_call: TRBV6-1; j_call: TRBJ2-1
cdr3_aa: ASSQLGALNYEQY; v_call: TRBV5-5; j_call: TRBJ2-7
cdr3_aa: ASRTTETGELF; v_call: TRBV3-1; j_call: TRBJ2-2
cdr3_aa: SAGRLIRNEQF; v_call: TRBV20-1; j_call: TRBJ2-1
cdr3_aa: ASRKGLPAGGEQY; v_call: TRBV5-1; j_call: TRBJ2-7
cdr3_aa: ASSSRTGGYEQY; v_call: TRBV7-2; j_call: TRBJ2-7
cdr3_aa: AISRTGSTDTQY; v_call: TRBV10-3; j_call: TRBJ2-3
cdr3_aa: ASSQARDGYRGYT; v_call: TRBV7-6; j_call: TRBJ1-2
cdr3_aa: SASDRNEKLF; v_call: TRBV20-1; j_call: TRBJ1-4
cdr3_aa: SARGLAALPQY; v_call: TRBV20-1; j_call: TRBJ2-7
cdr3_aa: ASSTRAASGRSDTQY; v_call: TRBV7-2; j_call: TRBJ2-3
cdr3_aa: ASSHGSQETQY; v_call: TRBV3-1; j_call: TRBJ2-5
cdr3_aa: AWRGQGSNYGYT; v_call: TRBV30; j_call: TRBJ1-2
cdr3_aa: ASSTIPSYEQY; v_call: TRBV19; j_call: TRBJ2-7
cdr3_aa: ASSLPLGEQF; v_call: TRBV4-1; j_call: TRBJ2-1
cdr3_aa: ASSQGGRGSAF; v_call: TRBV14; j_call: TRBJ1-1
cdr3_aa: AWSHSLRLYNEQF; v_call: TRBV30; j_call: TRBJ2-1
cdr3_aa: ASSFGGKQPQH; v_call: TRBV7-6; j_call: TRBJ1-5
cdr3_aa: ASSWVEADTQY; v_call: TRBV7-9; j_call: TRBJ2-3
cdr3_aa: ASILTRAGVRGYNEQF; v_call: TRBV7-8; j_call: TRBJ2-1
cdr3_aa: ASRDLATHTANIQY; v_call: TRBV28; j_call: TRBJ2-4
cdr3_aa: ASSYRLEGPVTLNAF; v_call: TRBV6-5; j_call: TRBJ1-1
cdr3_aa: ASSLAGGNTIY; v_call: TRBV14; j_call: TRBJ1-3